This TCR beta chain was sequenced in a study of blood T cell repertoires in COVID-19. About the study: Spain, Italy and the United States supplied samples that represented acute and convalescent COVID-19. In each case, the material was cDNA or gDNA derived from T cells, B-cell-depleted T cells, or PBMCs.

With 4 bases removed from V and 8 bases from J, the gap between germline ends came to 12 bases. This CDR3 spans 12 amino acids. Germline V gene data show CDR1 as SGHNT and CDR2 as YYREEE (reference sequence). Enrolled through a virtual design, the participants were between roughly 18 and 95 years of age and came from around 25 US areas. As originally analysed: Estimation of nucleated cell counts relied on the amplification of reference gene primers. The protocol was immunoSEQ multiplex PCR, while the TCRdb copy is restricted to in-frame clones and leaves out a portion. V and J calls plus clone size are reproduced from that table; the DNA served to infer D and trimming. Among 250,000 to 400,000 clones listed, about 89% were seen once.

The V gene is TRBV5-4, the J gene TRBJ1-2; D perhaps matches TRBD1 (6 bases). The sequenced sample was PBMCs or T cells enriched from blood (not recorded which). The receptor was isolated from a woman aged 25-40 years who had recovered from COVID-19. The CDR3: CASSLRQAGYTF. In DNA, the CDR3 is TGTGCCAGCAGCCTCAGACAGGCCGGCTACACCTTC. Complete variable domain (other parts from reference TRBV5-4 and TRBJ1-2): ETGVTQSPTHLIKTRGQQVTLRCSSQSGHNTVSWYQQALGQGPQFIFQYYREEENGRGNFPPRFSGLQFPNYSSELNVNALELDDSALYLCASSLRQAGYTFGSGTRLTVV.